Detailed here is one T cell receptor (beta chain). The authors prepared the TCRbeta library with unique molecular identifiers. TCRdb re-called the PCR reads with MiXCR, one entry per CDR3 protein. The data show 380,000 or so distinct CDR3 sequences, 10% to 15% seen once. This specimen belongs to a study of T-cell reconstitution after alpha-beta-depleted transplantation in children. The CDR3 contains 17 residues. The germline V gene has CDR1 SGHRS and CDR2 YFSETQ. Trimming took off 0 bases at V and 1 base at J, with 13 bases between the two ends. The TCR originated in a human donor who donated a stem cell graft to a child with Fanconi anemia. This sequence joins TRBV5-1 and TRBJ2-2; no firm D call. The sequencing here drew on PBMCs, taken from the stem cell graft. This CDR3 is CASSLVRSTENTGELFF. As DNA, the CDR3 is TGCGCCAGCAGCTTGGTGCGGAGCACGGAGAACACCGGGGAGCTGTTTTTT. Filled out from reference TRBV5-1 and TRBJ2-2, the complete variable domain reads KAGVTQTPRYLIKTRGQQVTLSCSPISGHRSVSWYQQTPGQGLQFLFEYFSETQRNKGNFPGRFSGRQFSNSRSEMNVSTLELGDSALYLCASSLVRSTENTGELFFGEGSRLTVL.